This T cell receptor (beta chain) is from a study of cytomegalovirus exposure and HLA in healthy donors. Findings and limits, study-wide: Likely technical artifact: a cluster of highly shared sequence variants.

The V gene's germline CDR1 is SGHVS and CDR2 FQNEAQ. V was pared by 5 bases and J by 4 bases, with 5 bases of the junction left unmatched. The CDR3 runs 15 residues. The count of this clone is one. The target antigen is unknown. This PCR relied on a set of 60 Vbeta primers and 13 Jbeta primers. Assay used: immunoSEQ multiplex PCR; TCRdb lists only in-frame clones, some missing. The sample shows roughly 83,000 clones, roughly 75% of them seen only once. The sample was PBMCs. This TCR was recovered from a man in his fifties or sixties in good health and CMV-seronegative. The V call is TRBV7-8, the J call TRBJ2-2; 9 nucleotides align to TRBD2. In DNA, the CDR3 is TGTGCCAGCAGCACGGAGCGGGGGGCCACCGGGGAGCTGTTTTTT. Protein: CASSTERGATGELFF.